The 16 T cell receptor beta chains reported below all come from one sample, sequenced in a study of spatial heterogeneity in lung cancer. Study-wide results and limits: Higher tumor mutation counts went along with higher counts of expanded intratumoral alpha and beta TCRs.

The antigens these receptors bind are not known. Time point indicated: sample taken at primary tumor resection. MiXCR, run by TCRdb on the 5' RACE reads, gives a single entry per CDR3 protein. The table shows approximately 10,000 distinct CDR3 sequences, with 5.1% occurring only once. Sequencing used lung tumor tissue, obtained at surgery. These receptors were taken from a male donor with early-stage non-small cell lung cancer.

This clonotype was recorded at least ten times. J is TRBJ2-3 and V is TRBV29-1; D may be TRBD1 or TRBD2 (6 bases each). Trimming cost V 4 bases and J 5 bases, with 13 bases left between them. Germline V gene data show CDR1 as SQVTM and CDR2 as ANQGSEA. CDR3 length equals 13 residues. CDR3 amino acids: CSVGGPGGDTQYF. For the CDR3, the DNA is TGCAGCGTTGGGGGGCCCGGGGGAGATACGCAGTATTTT.

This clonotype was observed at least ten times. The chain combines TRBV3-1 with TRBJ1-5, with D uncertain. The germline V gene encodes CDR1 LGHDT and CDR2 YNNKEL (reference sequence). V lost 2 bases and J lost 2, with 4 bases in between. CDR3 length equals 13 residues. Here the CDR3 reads CASSQTRNQPQHF. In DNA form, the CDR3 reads TGTGCCAGCAGCCAAACACGCAATCAGCCCCAGCATTTT.

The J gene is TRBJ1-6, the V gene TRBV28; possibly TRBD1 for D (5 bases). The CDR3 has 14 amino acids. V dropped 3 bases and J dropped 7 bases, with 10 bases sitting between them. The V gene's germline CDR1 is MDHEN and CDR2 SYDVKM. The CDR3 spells CASSLGPRNSPLHF. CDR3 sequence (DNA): TGTGCCAGCAGTTTGGGACCGAGGAATTCACCCCTCCACTTT.

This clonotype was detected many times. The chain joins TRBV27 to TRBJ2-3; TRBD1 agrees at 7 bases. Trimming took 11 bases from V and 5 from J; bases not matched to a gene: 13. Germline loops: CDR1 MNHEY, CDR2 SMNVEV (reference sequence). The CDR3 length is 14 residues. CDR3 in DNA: TGTGCCTCTTCGGTGAGGGGGCAATTAGATACGCAGTATTTT. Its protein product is CASSVRGQLDTQYF.

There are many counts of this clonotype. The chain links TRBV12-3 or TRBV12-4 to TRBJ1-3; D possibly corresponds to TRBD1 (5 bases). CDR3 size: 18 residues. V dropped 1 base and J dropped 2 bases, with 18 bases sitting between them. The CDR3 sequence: CASSLGVGRGGTGNTIYF. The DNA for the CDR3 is TGTGCCAGCAGTTTAGGGGTCGGCCGTGGGGGAACTGGAAACACCATATATTTT.

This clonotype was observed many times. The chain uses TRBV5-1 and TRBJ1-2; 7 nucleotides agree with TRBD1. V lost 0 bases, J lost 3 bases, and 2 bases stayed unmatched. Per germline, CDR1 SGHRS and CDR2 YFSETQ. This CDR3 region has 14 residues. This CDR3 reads CASSLGQGDYGYTF. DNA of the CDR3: TGCGCCAGCAGCTTGGGCCAGGGGGACTATGGCTACACCTTC.

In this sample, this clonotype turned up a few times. CDR3 sequence (DNA): TGTGCCAGCAGTTCCACCGACAGGGGAGATGTGGAGACCCAGTACTTC. This translates into CASSSTDRGDVETQYF. The V call is TRBV6-2 or TRBV6-3, the J call TRBJ2-5, with TRBD1 matching 8 bases. The V segment lost 4 bases and the J segment 5 bases; nucleotides outside the gene matches: 12. The CDR3 contains 16 residues. Looked up from germline, CDR1 is MNHEY and CDR2 is SVGEGT.

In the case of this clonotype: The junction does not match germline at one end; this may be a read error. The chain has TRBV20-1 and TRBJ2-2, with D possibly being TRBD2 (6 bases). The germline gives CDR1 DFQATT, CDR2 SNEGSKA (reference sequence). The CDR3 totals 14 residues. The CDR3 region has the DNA TGCGGTGCTAGCCACACTAGCATTCACGGGGAGCTGTTTTTT. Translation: CGASHTSIHGELFF.

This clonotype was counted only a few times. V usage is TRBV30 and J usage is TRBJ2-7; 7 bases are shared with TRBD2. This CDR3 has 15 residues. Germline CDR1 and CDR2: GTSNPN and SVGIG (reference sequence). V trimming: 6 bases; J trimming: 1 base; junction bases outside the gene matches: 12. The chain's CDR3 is CACTGRTSSSYEQYF. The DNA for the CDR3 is TGTGCCTGCACTGGCAGGACTAGTTCTTCCTACGAGCAGTACTTC.

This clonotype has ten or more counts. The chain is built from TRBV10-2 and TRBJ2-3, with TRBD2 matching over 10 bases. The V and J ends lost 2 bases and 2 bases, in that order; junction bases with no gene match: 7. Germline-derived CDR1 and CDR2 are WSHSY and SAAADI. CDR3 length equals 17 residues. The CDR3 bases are TGCGCCAGCAGTGAGGCCTATAGCGGGGGGAACACAGATACGCAGTATTTT. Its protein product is CASSEAYSGGNTDTQYF.

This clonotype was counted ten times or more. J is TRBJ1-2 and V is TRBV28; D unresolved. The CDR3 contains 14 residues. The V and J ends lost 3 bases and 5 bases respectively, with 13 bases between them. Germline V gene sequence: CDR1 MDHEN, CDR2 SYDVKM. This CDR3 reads CASSLGSRRYGYTF. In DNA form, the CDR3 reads TGTGCCAGCAGTTTGGGCTCCCGGCGTTATGGCTACACCTTC.

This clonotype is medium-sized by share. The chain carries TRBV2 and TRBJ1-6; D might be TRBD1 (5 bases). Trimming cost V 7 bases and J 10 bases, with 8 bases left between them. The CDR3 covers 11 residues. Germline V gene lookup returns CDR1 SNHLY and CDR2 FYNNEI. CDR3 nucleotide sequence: TGTGCCAGCATGAACAGGTCACCCCTCCACTTT. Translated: CASMNRSPLHF.

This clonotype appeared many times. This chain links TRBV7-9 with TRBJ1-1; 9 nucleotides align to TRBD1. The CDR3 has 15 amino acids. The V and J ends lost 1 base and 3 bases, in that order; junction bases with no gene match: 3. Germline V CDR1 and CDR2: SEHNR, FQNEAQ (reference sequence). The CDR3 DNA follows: TGTGCCAGCAGCTTAGAAAGGACAGGGGACACTGAAGCTTTCTTT. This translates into CASSLERTGDTEAFF.

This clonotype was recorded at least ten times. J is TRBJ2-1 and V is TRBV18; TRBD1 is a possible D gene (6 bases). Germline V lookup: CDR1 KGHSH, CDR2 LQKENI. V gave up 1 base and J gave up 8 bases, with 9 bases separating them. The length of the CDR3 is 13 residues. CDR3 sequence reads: CASSPLGGDEQFF. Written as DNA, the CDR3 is TGTGCCAGCTCACCACTAGGGGGTGATGAGCAGTTCTTC.

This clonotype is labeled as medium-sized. The CDR3 protein is CASSLGSGLYF. The CDR3 DNA follows: TGTGCCAGCAGTTTGGGTTCCGGACTCTATTTT. The J gene is TRBJ2-3, the V gene TRBV12-3 or TRBV12-4, with D perhaps TRBD2 (5 bases). The ends were cut back, 3 bases at V and 15 bases at J, with 13 bases in the middle. The CDR3 is 11 residues long.

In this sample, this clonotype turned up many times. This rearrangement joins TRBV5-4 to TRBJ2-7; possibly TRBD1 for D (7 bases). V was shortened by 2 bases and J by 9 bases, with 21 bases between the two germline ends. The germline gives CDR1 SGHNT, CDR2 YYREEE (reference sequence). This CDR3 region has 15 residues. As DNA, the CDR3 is TGTGCCAGCAGCTTACCGGGACAGAGGGAGGTCCGGCAGTACTTC. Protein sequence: CASSLPGQREVRQYF.